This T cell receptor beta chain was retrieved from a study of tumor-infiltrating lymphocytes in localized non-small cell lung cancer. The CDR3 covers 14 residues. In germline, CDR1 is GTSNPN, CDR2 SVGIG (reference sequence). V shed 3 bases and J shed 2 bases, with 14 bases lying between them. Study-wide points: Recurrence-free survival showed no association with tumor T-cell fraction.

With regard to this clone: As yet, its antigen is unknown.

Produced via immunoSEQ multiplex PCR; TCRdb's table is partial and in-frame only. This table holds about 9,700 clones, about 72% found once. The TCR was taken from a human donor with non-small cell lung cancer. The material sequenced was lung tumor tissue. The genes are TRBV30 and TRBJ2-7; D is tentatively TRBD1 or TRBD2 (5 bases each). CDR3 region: CAWSSGDGAYEQYF. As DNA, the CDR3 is TGTGCCTGGAGCTCCGGGGACGGAGCCTACGAGCAGTACTTC.